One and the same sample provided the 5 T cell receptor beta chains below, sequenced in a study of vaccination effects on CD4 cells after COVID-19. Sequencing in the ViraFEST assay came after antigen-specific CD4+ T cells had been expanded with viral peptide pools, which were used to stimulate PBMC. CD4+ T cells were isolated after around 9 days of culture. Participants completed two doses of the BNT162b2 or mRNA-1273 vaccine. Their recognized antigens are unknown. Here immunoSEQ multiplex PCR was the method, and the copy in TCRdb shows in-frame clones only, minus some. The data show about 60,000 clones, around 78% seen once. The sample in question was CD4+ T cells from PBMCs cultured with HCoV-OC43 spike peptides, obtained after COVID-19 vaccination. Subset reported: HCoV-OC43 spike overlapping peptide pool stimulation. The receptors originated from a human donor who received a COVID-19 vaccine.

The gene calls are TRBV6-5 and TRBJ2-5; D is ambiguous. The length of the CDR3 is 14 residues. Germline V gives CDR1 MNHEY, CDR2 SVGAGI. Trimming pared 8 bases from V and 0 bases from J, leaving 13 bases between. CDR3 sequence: CASDFSGNQETQYF. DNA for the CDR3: TGTGCCAGCGACTTCTCGGGTAACCAAGAGACCCAGTACTTC.

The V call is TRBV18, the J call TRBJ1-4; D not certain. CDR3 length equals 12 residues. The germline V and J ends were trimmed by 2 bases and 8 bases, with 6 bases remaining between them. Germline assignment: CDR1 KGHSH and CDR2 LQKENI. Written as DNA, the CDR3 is TGTGCCAGCTCACCATCACGGGAAAAACTGTTTTTT. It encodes CASSPSREKLFF.

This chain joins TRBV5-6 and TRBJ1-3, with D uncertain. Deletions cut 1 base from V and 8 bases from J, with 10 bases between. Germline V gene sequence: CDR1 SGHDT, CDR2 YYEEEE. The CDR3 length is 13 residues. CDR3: CASSLWAADTIYF. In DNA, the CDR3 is TGTGCCAGCAGCTTGTGGGCAGCTGACACCATATATTTT.

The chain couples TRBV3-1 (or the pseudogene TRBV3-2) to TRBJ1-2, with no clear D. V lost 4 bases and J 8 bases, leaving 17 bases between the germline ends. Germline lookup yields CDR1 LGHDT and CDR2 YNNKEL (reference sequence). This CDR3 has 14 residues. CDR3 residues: CASSPKRREVGYTF. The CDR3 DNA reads TGTGCCAGCAGCCCCAAAAGACGGGAAGTAGGCTACACCTTC.

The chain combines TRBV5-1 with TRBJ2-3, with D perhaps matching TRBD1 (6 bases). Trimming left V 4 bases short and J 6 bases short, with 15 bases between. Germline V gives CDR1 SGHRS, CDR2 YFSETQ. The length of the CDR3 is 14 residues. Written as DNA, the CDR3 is TGCGCCAGCAGCACGTACAGGGAGTCCGATACGCAGTATTTT. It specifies CASSTYRESDTQYF. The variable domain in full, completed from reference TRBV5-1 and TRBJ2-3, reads KAGVTQTPRYLIKTRGQQVTLSCSPISGHRSVSWYQQTPGQGLQFLFEYFSETQRNKGNFPGRFSGRQFSNSRSEMNVSTLELGDSALYLCASSTYRESDTQYFGPGTRLTVL.